This T cell receptor (beta chain) was obtained from a study of beta chain features in type 1 diabetes. In the case of this clone: What it recognizes is unknown.

The authors obtained over 95% purity in all sorted populations. Regarding the study as a whole: Insertions at VDJ junctions were less frequent in type 1 diabetes patients. These patients also deleted more nucleotides at the same junctions. Patients' naive, central memory and Treg TCRB repertoires seemed closer to one another than those of healthy donors. When Type 1 diabetes patients were examined, their TCRB CDR3s proved moderately but significantly shorter in all four CD4+ subsets.

As every portion of the isolated RNA was reverse transcribed, the sequencing read expressed TCRB transcripts. Assay: immunoSEQ multiplex PCR; the TCRdb copy retains only in-frame clones and omits some. Of over 650,000 clones detected, over 12% appear once; the ten largest clones hold approximately 0.042%. The clonotype was recovered from a man between 18 and 35 years old with type 1 diabetes. The sample was naive CD4+ T cells from blood.

CDR3 DNA sequence: TGTGCCACCAGCAGAGATCGGGCGGGGGCAGGGGCCAACGTCCTGACTTTC. This codes for CATSRDRAGAGANVLTF. This chain uses TRBV15 with TRBJ2-6; TRBD2 is a possible D gene (7 bases). V was trimmed by 0 bases and J by 4 bases, leaving 13 bases between them. Germline CDR1 is LNHNV and CDR2 is YYDKDF (reference sequence). This CDR3 has 17 residues.